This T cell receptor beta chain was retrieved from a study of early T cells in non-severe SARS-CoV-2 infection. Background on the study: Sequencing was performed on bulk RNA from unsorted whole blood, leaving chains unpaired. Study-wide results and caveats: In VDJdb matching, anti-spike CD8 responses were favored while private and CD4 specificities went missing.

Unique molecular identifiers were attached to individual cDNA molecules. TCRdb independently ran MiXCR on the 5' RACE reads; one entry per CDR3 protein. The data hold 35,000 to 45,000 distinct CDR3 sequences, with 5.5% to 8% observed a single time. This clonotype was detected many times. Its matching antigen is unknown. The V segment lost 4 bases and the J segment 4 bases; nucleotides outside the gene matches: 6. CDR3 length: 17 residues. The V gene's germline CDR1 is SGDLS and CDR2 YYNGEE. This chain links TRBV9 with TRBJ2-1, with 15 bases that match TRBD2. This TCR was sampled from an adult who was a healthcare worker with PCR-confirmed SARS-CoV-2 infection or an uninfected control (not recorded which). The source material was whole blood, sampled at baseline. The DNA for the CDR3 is TGTGCCAGCAGCCCAGGACTAGCGGGAGGGCCGTACAATGAGCAGTTCTTC. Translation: CASSPGLAGGPYNEQFF. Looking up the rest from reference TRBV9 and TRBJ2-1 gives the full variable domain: DSGVTQTPKHLITATGQRVTLRCSPRSGDLSVYWYQQSLDQGLQFLIQYYNGEERAKGNILERFSAQQFPDLHSELNLSSLELGDSALYFCASSPGLAGGPYNEQFFGPGTRLTVL.